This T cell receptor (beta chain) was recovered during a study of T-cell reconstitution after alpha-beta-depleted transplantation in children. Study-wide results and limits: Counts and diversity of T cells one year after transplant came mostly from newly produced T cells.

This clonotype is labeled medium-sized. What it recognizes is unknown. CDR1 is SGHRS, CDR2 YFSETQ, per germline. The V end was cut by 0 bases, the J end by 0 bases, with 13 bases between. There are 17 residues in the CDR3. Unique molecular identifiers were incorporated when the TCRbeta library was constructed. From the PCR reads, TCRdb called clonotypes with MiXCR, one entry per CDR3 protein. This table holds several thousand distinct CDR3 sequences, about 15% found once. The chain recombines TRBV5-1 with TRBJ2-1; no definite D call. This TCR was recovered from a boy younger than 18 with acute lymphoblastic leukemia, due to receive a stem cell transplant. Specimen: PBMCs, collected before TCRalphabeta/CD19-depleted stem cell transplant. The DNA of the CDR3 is TGCGCCAGCAGCTTGGCATTTCGGAAGAGCTCCTACAATGAGCAGTTCTTC. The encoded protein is CASSLAFRKSSYNEQFF.